This T cell receptor beta chain emerged from a study of T-cell memory formation after mild COVID-19. The ends were cut back, 5 bases at V and 4 bases at J, with 11 bases in the middle. This CDR3 comprises 13 residues. It was 5'RACE with constant-segment primers that produced the TCR alpha and TCR beta cDNA libraries, which carried sample barcodes and UMIs. TCRdb redid the calling of the 5' RACE reads with MiXCR, one entry per CDR3 protein. This sample has about 290,000 distinct CDR3 sequences, with roughly 15% found just once. With regard to this clonotype: The antigen is undetermined.

Study observations and caveats: Contracting clones from day 15 to 85 showed balanced CD4/CD8; later expanders favored CD4+. CM and EM subsets held most contracting CD4+ clones; EMRA held CD8+ ones. In second-wave clones peaking day 37, SARS-CoV-2 specificity remained unconfirmed.

The sequenced sample was PBMCs or a T cell subset sorted from them (not recorded which). J is TRBJ2-5 and V is TRBV12-3 or TRBV12-4; D remains ambiguous. The origin of this receptor is a man in his late teens or twenties who had mild COVID-19 (a few samples of this study predate the infection). Cell type and time point are not known. The CDR3 DNA is TGTGCCAGCAGTCTCCTGGTCTCAGAGACCCAGTACTTC. It translates to CASSLLVSETQYF.